This is a list of T cell receptor beta chains from one sample in a study of shared clonotypes between healthy human individuals. Libraries were prepared by immunoSEQ multiplex PCR; TCRdb keeps only in-frame clonotypes and omits some of them. The table lists millions of clones, about 95% of them singletons. The sequenced sample consisted of naive CD8+ T cells sorted from blood. The source is a man between 18 and 29 years old in good health. The CDR3 runs from the conserved cysteine through the conserved F or W. The D gene is left open where the match is weak. The listing skips clone size in some rows; elsewhere it reads once, few, many or a size class.

length | J | size | V | D | CDR3 | DNA
16 | TRBJ2-7 | once | TRBV14 | NA | CASSQGVVSPDYEQYF | TGTGCCAGCAGCCAAGGCGTAGTAAGTCCAGACTACGAGCAGTACTTC
15 | TRBJ2-7 | NA | TRBV7-9 | NA | CASSLGQGYVYEQYF | TGTGCCAGCAGCTTAGGGCAGGGCTACGTCTACGAGCAGTACTTC
16 | TRBJ2-7 | NA | TRBV10-3 | NA | CAISESPGVSVYEQYF | TGTGCCATCAGTGAGTCGCCAGGGGTTAGTGTCTACGAGCAGTACTTC
15 | TRBJ2-2 | NA | TRBV28 | NA | CASSFGHWNTGELFF | TGTGCCAGCAGTTTCGGCCACTGGAACACCGGGGAGCTGTTTTTT
24 | TRBJ2-3 | NA | TRBV23-1 | TRBD2 | CASSQPNQARTRLAGFEWTDTQYF | TGCGCCAGCAGTCAACCCAATCAGGCCCGAACCAGACTAGCGGGATTCGAGTGGACAGATACGCAGTATTTT
14 | TRBJ2-5 | NA | TRBV27 | NA | CASSFWGETETQYF | TGTGCCAGCAGTTTTTGGGGGGAAACAGAGACCCAGTACTTC
17 | TRBJ2-1 | NA | TRBV11-2 | NA | CASSLGLGDPLYNEQFF | TGTGCCAGCAGCTTAGGTCTTGGGGACCCTTTATACAATGAGCAGTTCTTC
14 | TRBJ1-2 | once | TRBV7-9 | NA | CASSLATQHYGYTF | TGTGCCAGCAGCCTAGCAACCCAACACTATGGCTACACCTTC
15 | TRBJ2-7 | NA | TRBV7-6 | NA | CASSLVIGGSYEQYF | TGTGCCAGCAGCTTAGTGATAGGCGGCTCCTACGAGCAGTACTTC
15 | TRBJ2-1 | NA | TRBV4-1 | NA | CASSQLATTYNEQFF | TGCGCCAGCAGCCAATTGGCCACTACCTACAATGAGCAGTTCTTC
15 | TRBJ1-2 | NA | TRBV15 | NA | CATSRVEGVKYGYTF | TGTGCCACCAGCAGAGTCGAGGGGGTAAAGTATGGCTACACCTTC
14 | TRBJ1-2 | NA | TRBV28 | NA | CASSLSGAWYGYTF | TGTGCCAGCAGTTTGTCGGGGGCGTGGTATGGCTACACCTTC
13 | TRBJ2-7 | once | TRBV7-8 | NA | CASSFSSTHEQYF | TGTGCCAGCAGCTTTAGTTCGACCCACGAGCAGTACTTC
14 | TRBJ2-7 | NA | TRBV6-5 | NA | CASSYRGPVYEQYF | TGTGCCAGCAGTTACAGGGGACCTGTCTACGAGCAGTACTTC
14 | TRBJ2-2 | few | TRBV10-3 | TRBD1 | CAISRTGGDGELFF | TGTGCCATCAGTCGGACAGGGGGCGACGGGGAGCTGTTTTTT
16 | TRBJ1-1 | NA | TRBV19 | NA | CASSTLTGLGNTEAFF | TGTGCCAGTAGTACGCTAACGGGACTCGGGAACACTGAAGCTTTCTTT
11 | TRBJ2-3 | NA | TRBV11-3 | NA | CASSDTDTQYF | TGTGCCAGCAGCGACACAGATACGCAGTATTTT
16 | TRBJ1-4 | few | TRBV11-2 | NA | CASSSLGRKSNEKLFF | TGTGCCAGCAGCTCGCTGGGCAGGAAATCTAATGAAAAACTGTTTTTT
15 | TRBJ2-5 | NA | TRBV2 | NA | CASSEQPGGGETQYF | TGTGCCAGCAGTGAGCAACCTGGGGGCGGAGAGACCCAGTACTTC
13 | TRBJ2-1 | NA | TRBV19 | TRBD2 | CASRGLDLYEQFF | TGTGCCAGTAGGGGACTAGATTTGTATGAGCAGTTCTTC
16 | TRBJ2-2 | NA | TRBV7-8 | NA | CASSSLLGGDTGELFF | TGTGCCAGCAGTTCCCTCCTCGGGGGAGACACCGGGGAGCTGTTTTTT
14 | TRBJ2-7 | NA | TRBV12-5 | NA | CASGLDSNSYEQYF | TGTGCTAGTGGCTTAGACAGTAACTCCTACGAGCAGTACTTC
14 | TRBJ2-7 | NA | TRBV6-1 | NA | CASSEMTTAYEQYF | TGTGCCAGCAGTGAAATGACTACGGCCTACGAGCAGTACTTC
15 | TRBJ1-6 | NA | TRBV5-4 | TRBD1 | CASSLNGQGGSPLHF | TGTGCCAGCAGCTTAAACGGACAGGGGGGATCACCCCTCCACTTT
13 | TRBJ2-1 | NA | TRBV2 | TRBD2 | CASSEIAGVRQFF | TGTGCCAGCAGTGAAATAGCGGGAGTCCGACAGTTCTTC
14 | TRBJ2-5 | NA | TRBV27 | NA | CASSTDTSQETQYF | TGTGCCAGCAGCACCGACACATCACAAGAGACCCAGTACTTC
16 | TRBJ2-7 | NA | TRBV13 | TRBD1 | CASSLRTGGSIYEQYF | TGTGCCAGCAGCCTTCGGACAGGGGGCTCTATCTACGAGCAGTACTTC
15 | TRBJ2-1 | NA | TRBV4-3 | NA | CASSQDLRSWNEQFF | TGCGCCAGCAGCCAAGATCTCCGGAGTTGGAATGAGCAGTTCTTC
14 | TRBJ1-1 | NA | TRBV5-1 | NA | CASSLEGGLTEAFF | TGCGCCAGCAGCTTGGAGGGGGGACTTACGGAAGCTTTCTTT
16 | TRBJ2-3 | NA | TRBV9 | NA | CASSPWGEESTDTQYF | TGTGCCAGCAGCCCTTGGGGGGAGGAGAGCACAGATACGCAGTATTTT
16 | TRBJ1-2 | NA | TRBV5-4 | NA | CASSPRSTSDYYGYTF | TGTGCCAGCAGCCCCAGAAGTACCAGTGACTACTATGGCTACACCTTC
14 | TRBJ1-3 | NA | TRBV28 | NA | CASSWDTGGNTIYF | TGTGCCAGCAGTTGGGACACGGGAGGAAACACCATATATTTT